This T cell receptor (beta chain) was captured by sequencing in a study of cytomegalovirus exposure and HLA in healthy donors. Across the study: Membership in the Caucasian-associated ancestry cluster was found for around 85% of 300 to 400 genotyped donors. Study-wide findings and caveats: With further analysis later on, most CMV-associated TCR beta chains appeared HLA-restricted.

The V and J ends lost 10 bases and 0 bases respectively, with 10 bases between them. There are 12 residues in the CDR3. Germline V gene lookup returns CDR1 SEHNR and CDR2 FQNEAQ (reference sequence). As to this clone: The antigen remains unidentified.

The study ran its PCR with 60 Vbeta and 13 Jbeta primers. Data came from immunoSEQ multiplex PCR; TCRdb stores just in-frame clones and leaves some out. This table holds 100,000 to 150,000 clones, 74% found once. Sequences were obtained from PBMCs. The gene calls are TRBV7-9 and TRBJ2-7; no clear D gene. The receptor was derived from a woman aged 45-65 years in good health and CMV-seropositive. CDR3 DNA sequence: TGTGCCACATCCCACAGCTCCTACGAGCAGTACTTC. Protein: CATSHSSYEQYF.